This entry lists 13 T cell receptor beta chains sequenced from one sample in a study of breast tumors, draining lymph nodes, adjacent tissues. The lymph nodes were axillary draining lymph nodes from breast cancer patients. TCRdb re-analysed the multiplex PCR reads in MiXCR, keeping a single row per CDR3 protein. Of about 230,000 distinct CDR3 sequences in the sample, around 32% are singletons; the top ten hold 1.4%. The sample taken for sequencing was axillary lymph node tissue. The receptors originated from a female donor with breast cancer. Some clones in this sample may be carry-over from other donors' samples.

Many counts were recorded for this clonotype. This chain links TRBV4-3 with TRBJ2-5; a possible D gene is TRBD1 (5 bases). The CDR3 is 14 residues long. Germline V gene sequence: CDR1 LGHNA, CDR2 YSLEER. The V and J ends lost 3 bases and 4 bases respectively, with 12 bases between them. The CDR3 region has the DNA TGCGCCAGCAGCCAGGCCATCAGGGTAGAGACCCAGTACTTC. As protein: CASSQAIRVETQYF.

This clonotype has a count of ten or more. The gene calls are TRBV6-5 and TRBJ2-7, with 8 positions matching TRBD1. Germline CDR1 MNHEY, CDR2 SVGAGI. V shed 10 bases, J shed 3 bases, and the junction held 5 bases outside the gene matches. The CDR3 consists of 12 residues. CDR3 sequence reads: CATQDRVYEQYF. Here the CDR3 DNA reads TGTGCCACCCAGGACAGGGTCTACGAGCAGTACTTC.

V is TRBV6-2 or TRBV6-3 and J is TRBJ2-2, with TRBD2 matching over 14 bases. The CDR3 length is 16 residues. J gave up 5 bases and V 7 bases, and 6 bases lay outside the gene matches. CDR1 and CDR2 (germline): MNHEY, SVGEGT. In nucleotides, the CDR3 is TGTGCCAGCATCGAAGGACTAGCGGGAGGTACCGGGGAGCTGTTTTTT. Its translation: CASIEGLAGGTGELFF.

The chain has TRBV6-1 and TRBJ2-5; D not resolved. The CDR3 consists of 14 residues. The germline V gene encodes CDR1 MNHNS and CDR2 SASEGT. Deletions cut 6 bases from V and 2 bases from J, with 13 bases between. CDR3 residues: CASSRDWGQETQYF. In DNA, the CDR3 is TGTGCCAGCAGCCGCGACTGGGGTCAAGAGACCCAGTACTTC.

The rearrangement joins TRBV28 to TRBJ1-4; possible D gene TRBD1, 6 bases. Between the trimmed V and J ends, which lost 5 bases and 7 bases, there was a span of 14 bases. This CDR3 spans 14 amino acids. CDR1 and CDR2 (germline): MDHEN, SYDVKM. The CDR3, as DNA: TGTGCCAGCAGTCAGGGGTGGGGCGGTGAAAAACTGTTTTTT. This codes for CASSQGWGGEKLFF. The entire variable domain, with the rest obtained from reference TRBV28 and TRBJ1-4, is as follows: DVKVTQSSRYLVKRTGEKVFLECVQDMDHENMFWYRQDPGLGLRLIYFSYDVKMKEKGDIPEGYSVSREKKERFSLILESASTNQTSMYLCASSQGWGGEKLFFGSGTQLSVL.

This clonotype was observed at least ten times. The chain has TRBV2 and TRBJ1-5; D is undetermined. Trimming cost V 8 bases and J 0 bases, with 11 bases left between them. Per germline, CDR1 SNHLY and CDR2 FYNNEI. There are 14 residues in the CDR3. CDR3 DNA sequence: TGTGCCAGCGACGTCTTGGGTAGCAATCAGCCCCAGCATTTT. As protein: CASDVLGSNQPQHF.

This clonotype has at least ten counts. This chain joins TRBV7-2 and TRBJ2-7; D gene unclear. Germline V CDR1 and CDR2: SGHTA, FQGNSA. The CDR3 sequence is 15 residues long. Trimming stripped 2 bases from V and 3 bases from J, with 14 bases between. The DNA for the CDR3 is TGTGCCAGCAGCTTATGGGCTCCAACTGACTACGAGCAGTACTTC. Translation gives CASSLWAPTDYEQYF.

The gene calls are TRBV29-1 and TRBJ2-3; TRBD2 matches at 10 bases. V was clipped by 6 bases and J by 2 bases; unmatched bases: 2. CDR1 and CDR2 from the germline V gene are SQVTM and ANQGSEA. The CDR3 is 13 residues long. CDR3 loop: CSVLAGSTDTQYF. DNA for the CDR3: TGCAGCGTACTAGCGGGGTCCACAGATACGCAGTATTTT.

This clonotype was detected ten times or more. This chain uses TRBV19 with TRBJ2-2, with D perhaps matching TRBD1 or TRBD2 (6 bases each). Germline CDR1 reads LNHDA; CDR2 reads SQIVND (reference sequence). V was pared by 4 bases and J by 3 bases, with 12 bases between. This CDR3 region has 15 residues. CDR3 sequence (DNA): TGTGCCAGTAGTAAAAGGGGGGCTGACACCGGGGAGCTGTTTTTT. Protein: CASSKRGADTGELFF.

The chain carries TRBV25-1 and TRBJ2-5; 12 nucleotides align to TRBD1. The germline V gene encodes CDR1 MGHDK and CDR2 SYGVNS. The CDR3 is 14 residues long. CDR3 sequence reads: CARRGQGAWETQYF. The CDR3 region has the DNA TGTGCACGACGGGGACAGGGGGCTTGGGAGACCCAGTACTTC.

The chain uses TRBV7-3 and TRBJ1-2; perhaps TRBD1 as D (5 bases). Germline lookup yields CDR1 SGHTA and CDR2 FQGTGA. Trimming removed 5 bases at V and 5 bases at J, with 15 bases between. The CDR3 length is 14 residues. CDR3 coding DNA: TGTGCCAGCAGCCCCACTGGGGGAGGATATGGCTACACCTTC. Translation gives CASSPTGGGYGYTF.

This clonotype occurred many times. The CDR3 reads CASSWGTGDYEQYF. DNA of the CDR3: TGTGCCAGCAGCTGGGGTACAGGGGACTACGAGCAGTACTTC. The chain joins TRBV7-2 to TRBJ2-7; TRBD1 agrees at 7 bases. The junction had 6 bases not matched to a gene; V was cut back by 4 bases and J by 3 bases. CDR1 is SGHTA and CDR2 is FQGNSA in the germline V gene. This CDR3 has 14 residues.

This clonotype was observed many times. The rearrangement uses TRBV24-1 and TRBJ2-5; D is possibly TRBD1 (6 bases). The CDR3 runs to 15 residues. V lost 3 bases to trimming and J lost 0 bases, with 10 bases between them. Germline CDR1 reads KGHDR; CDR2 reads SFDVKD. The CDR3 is CATSDTGTNQETQYF. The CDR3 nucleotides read TGTGCCACCAGTGATACCGGGACAAACCAAGAGACCCAGTACTTC.